The 24 T cell receptor beta chains in this list originate from one sample, sequenced in a study of blood T cell repertoires in COVID-19. Assay: immunoSEQ multiplex PCR; the TCRdb copy retains only in-frame clones and omits some. The data show 430,000 or so clones, over 85% seen once. Source material: peripheral blood. These receptors were collected from a man younger than 35 with COVID-19, enrolled during active disease.

V gene TRBV3-1 (or the pseudogene TRBV3-2) combines with J gene TRBJ1-2; TRBD1 is a possible D gene (5 bases). V was pared by 1 base and J by 13 bases, with 13 bases between. The CDR3 spans 12 residues. Germline CDR1 is LGHDT and CDR2 is YNNKEL (reference sequence). CDR3 coding DNA: TGTGCCAGCAGCCAAGTCAGGGCATTCTTCACCTTC. Translating it yields CASSQVRAFFTF.

The chain links TRBV10-1 to TRBJ1-1; no clear D gene. Germline CDR1 and CDR2: WNHNN and SYGVQD (reference sequence). V was cut by 2 bases and J by 6 bases, with 10 bases left in between. CDR3 length equals 13 residues. CDR3 region: CASSEPNFPEAFF. CDR3 DNA sequence: TGCGCCAGCAGTGAGCCCAATTTCCCTGAAGCTTTCTTT.

This chain links TRBV11-2 with TRBJ2-5, with 10 bases lining up with TRBD1. This CDR3 region has 16 residues. J lost 5 bases, V lost 0 bases, and 6 bases had no gene match. Germline V gene data show CDR1 as SGHAT and CDR2 as FQNNGV. CDR3 amino acids: CASSLEGTGDGETQYF. CDR3 coding DNA: TGTGCCAGCAGCTTAGAGGGGACAGGGGATGGGGAGACCCAGTACTTC.

This chain joins TRBV25-1 and TRBJ1-1; 8 positions match TRBD1. The CDR3 covers 15 residues. The V segment lost 6 bases and the J segment 2 bases; nucleotides outside the gene matches: 8. In germline, CDR1 is MGHDK, CDR2 SYGVNS. The CDR3 loop is CASRGTGGVNTEAFF. The CDR3 coding sequence is TGTGCCAGCAGGGGTACAGGGGGGGTAAACACTGAAGCTTTCTTT.

The CDR3 protein is CASKLRQNTEAFF. The CDR3 nucleotides read TGTGCCAGCAAGCTCAGACAGAACACTGAAGCTTTCTTT. The genes are TRBV6-5 and TRBJ1-1; no firm D call. The CDR3 runs to 13 residues. The V end lost 7 bases, the J end lost 1 base, and 10 bases lay between the germline ends. CDR1 MNHEY and CDR2 SVGAGI come from the germline V gene.

J is TRBJ2-2 and V is TRBV7-8; no clear D. Between the trimmed V and J ends, which lost 3 bases and 5 bases, there was a span of 4 bases. The CDR3 loop spans 12 amino acids. Looked up from germline, CDR1 is SGHVS and CDR2 is FQNEAQ. This CDR3 is CASSFGTGELFF. The CDR3 nucleotides read TGTGCCAGCAGCTTCGGGACCGGGGAGCTGTTTTTT.

In nucleotides, the CDR3 is TGTGCCAGCAGCTTGGGGACTCGGGTCTCCCCCCTCCACTTT. Protein: CASSLGTRVSPLHF. This chain connects TRBV5-4 to TRBJ1-6; no definite D call. Trimming took 0 bases from V and 13 from J, leaving 14 bases between them. Germline CDR1 reads SGHNT; CDR2 reads YYREEE (reference sequence). This CDR3 has 14 amino acids.

This clone was observed a single time. The rearrangement joins TRBV21-1 to TRBJ1-6. TRBV21-1 is a listed pseudogene. The CDR3 contains 14 residues. Here the CDR3 reads CASSARHWDSPLHF. The DNA for the CDR3 is TGTGCCAGCTCGGCGAGGCATTGGGATTCACCCCTCCACTTT.

This clone was seen a single time. This chain links TRBV6-6 with TRBJ1-4, with TRBD1 matching over 8 bases. Trimming cost V 2 bases and J 7 bases; bases outside gene matches: 3. Germline-derived CDR1 and CDR2 are MNHNY and SVGAGI (reference sequence). The length of the CDR3 is 14 residues. The CDR3 nucleotides read TGTGCCAGCAGTTACGGACAGGGCGGTGAAAAACTGTTTTTT. This translates into CASSYGQGGEKLFF.

This clone showed up just a few times. The chain combines TRBV18 with TRBJ1-6; TRBD1 is a possible D gene (5 bases). The ends were cut back, 6 bases at V and 9 bases at J, with 9 bases in the middle. The germline V gene has CDR1 KGHSH and CDR2 LQKENI. The CDR3 length is 12 residues. The CDR3 bases are TGTGCCAGCTCGCGTCAGGGTTCACCCCTCCACTTT. This encodes CASSRQGSPLHF.

V is TRBV2 and J is TRBJ2-3; D is perhaps TRBD2 (5 bases). Per the germline V gene, CDR1 is SNHLY and CDR2 is FYNNEI. CDR3 length: 13 residues. V lost 5 bases to trimming and J lost 5 bases, with 11 bases between them. The CDR3 sequence: CASSMGRGDTQYF. CDR3 sequence (DNA): TGTGCCAGCAGTATGGGGAGAGGAGATACGCAGTATTTT.

The chain carries TRBV2 and TRBJ2-1; 13 nucleotides agree with TRBD2. Trimming at V came to 6 bases and at J to 9 bases, leaving 5 bases not matched to a gene. Germline-derived CDR1 and CDR2 are SNHLY and FYNNEI. The CDR3 consists of 14 residues. The CDR3 nucleotides read TGTGCCAGCAGGGGGACTAGCGGGACGGGTGAGCAGTTCTTC. This sequence encodes CASRGTSGTGEQFF.

The chain recombines TRBV14 with TRBJ2-1; D perhaps matches TRBD2 (6 bases). The length of the CDR3 is 16 residues. Deletions cut 0 bases from V and 5 bases from J, with 14 bases between. Germline V lookup: CDR1 SGHDN, CDR2 FVKESK. The CDR3 nucleotides read TGTGCCAGCAGCCAAGATCGGGGGACGTGGGACAATGAGCAGTTCTTC. Its protein product is CASSQDRGTWDNEQFF.

This chain links TRBV13 with TRBJ2-5, with 9 bases matching TRBD1. This CDR3 comprises 16 residues. Germline loops: CDR1 PRHDT, CDR2 FYEKMQ (reference sequence). The junction had 11 bases not matched to a gene; V was cut back by 5 bases and J by 4 bases. The CDR3 nucleotides are TGTGCCAGCAGCCTTGCCCCGGGACAGGGAGGAGAGACCCAGTACTTC. Its protein is CASSLAPGQGGETQYF.

A few counts support this clone. This chain links TRBV10-2 with TRBJ2-7; 12 nucleotides line up with TRBD2. This CDR3 contains 13 residues. V gave up 10 bases and J gave up 3 bases; unmatched junction bases: 4. Germline CDR1 is WSHSY and CDR2 is SAAADI. The CDR3 is CATKTSGGYEQYF. In DNA form, the CDR3 reads TGCGCCACCAAGACTAGCGGGGGCTACGAGCAGTACTTC.

CDR3 amino acids: CASSPGDVTQYF. As DNA, the CDR3 is TGTGCCAGCAGCCCGGGTGACGTTACGCAGTATTTT. This chain uses TRBV9 with TRBJ2-3; D is unresolved. V lost 4 bases to trimming and J lost 8 bases, with 11 bases between them. The CDR3 is 12 amino acids. The germline V gene has CDR1 SGDLS and CDR2 YYNGEE. The complete variable domain, with remaining parts taken from reference TRBV9 and TRBJ2-3, reads DSGVTQTPKHLITATGQRVTLRCSPRSGDLSVYWYQQSLDQGLQFLIQYYNGEERAKGNILERFSAQQFPDLHSELNLSSLELGDSALYFCASSPGDVTQYFGPGTRLTVL.

This chain uses TRBV7-9 with TRBJ1-6; a possible D gene is TRBD1 (5 bases). Deletions cut 0 bases from V and 10 bases from J, with 13 bases between. Germline V lookup: CDR1 SEHNR, CDR2 FQNEAQ (reference sequence). This CDR3 comprises 15 residues. The DNA of the CDR3 is TGTGCCAGCAGCTTAGCGGAGGGGAGGGGATCACCCCTCCACTTT. Its translation is CASSLAEGRGSPLHF.

V gene TRBV18 combines with J gene TRBJ2-3; TRBD2 agrees at 11 bases. The V gene end was trimmed by 3 bases and the J gene end by 2 bases; junction bases not matched to a gene: 4. The CDR3 has 16 amino acids. Looked up from germline, CDR1 is KGHSH and CDR2 is LQKENI. The CDR3 coding sequence is TGTGCCAGCTCACCGACTAGCGGGAACCCCACAGATACGCAGTATTTT. Its protein is CASSPTSGNPTDTQYF.

A single count supports this clone. This chain connects TRBV6-6 to TRBJ1-2; a possible D gene is TRBD1 (5 bases). Germline-derived CDR1 and CDR2 are MNHNY and SVGAGI (reference sequence). Deletions cut 8 bases from V and 6 bases from J, with 13 bases between. The CDR3 contains 12 residues. Written as DNA, the CDR3 is TGTGCCAGCGGAGGGACGGTAAATGGCTACACCTTC. Its protein is CASGGTVNGYTF.

The chain couples TRBV19 to TRBJ2-5, with D uncertain. Germline loops: CDR1 LNHDA, CDR2 SQIVND (reference sequence). The CDR3 extends over 12 amino acids. The V gene lost 5 bases and the J gene lost 7 bases, with 11 bases spanning the gap. The CDR3 sequence is CASSLPSGTQYF. The CDR3 coding sequence is TGTGCCAGTAGTTTACCCTCGGGGACCCAGTACTTC.

To note about this clone: Distinct nucleotide sequences in the sample also encode this CDR3. The chain combines TRBV7-9 with TRBJ2-1; D call uncertain. This CDR3 comprises 15 residues. CDR1 SEHNR and CDR2 FQNEAQ come from the germline V gene (reference sequence). V lost 1 base and J 4 bases, leaving 11 bases between the germline ends. CDR3 in DNA: TGTGCCAGCAGCTTAGAAGGTGGCAGGTACAATGAGCAGTTCTTC. The encoded protein is CASSLEGGRYNEQFF.

The chain combines TRBV4-1 with TRBJ2-7; the D gene is possibly TRBD2 (6 bases). This CDR3 spans 16 amino acids. V was pared by 0 bases and J by 2 bases, with 14 bases between. Germline lookup yields CDR1 MGHRA and CDR2 YSYEKL. The CDR3 region has the DNA TGCGCCAGCAGCCAAGAAAGCTCAGGGAGGCCCTACGAGCAGTACTTC. Translated: CASSQESSGRPYEQYF.

This clone has more than one count but fewer than ten. This chain links TRBV5-4 with TRBJ1-2; D might be TRBD1 (6 bases). Trimming removed 4 bases at V and 3 bases at J, with 16 bases between. This CDR3 region has 15 residues. Germline V CDR1 and CDR2: SGHNT, YYREEE (reference sequence). The CDR3 protein is CASSTGAGVDYGYTF. The CDR3 bases are TGTGCCAGCAGCACCGGGGCAGGGGTTGACTATGGCTACACCTTC.

This clone was seen a few times. This chain links TRBV6-5 with TRBJ1-1; TRBD1 might be the D (5 bases). Trimming took off 6 bases at V and 3 bases at J, with 8 bases between the two ends. CDR3 size: 12 residues. Per germline, CDR1 MNHEY and CDR2 SVGAGI. This CDR3 is CASSVGDTEAFF. CDR3 in DNA: TGTGCCAGCAGCGTAGGGGACACTGAAGCTTTCTTT.